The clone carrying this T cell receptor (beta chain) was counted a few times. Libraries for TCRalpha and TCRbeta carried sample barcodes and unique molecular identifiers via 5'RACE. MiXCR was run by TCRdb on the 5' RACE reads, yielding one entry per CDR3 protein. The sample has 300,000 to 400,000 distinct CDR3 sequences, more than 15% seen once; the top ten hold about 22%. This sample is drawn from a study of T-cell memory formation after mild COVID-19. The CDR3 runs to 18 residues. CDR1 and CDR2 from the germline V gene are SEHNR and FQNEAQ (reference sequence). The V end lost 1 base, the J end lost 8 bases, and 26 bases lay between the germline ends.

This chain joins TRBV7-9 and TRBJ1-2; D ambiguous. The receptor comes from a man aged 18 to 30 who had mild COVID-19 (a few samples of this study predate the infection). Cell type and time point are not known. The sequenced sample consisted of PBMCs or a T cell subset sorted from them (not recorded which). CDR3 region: CASSLERILDPRMEGYTF. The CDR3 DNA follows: TGTGCCAGCAGCTTAGAAAGGATCCTTGATCCCAGAATGGAAGGCTACACCTTC. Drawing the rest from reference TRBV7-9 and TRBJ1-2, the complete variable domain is DTGVSQNPRHKITKRGQNVTFRCDPISEHNRLYWYRQTLGQGPEFLTYFQNEAQLEKSRLLSDRFSAERPKGSFSTLEIQRTEQGDSAMYLCASSLERILDPRMEGYTFGSGTRLTVV.